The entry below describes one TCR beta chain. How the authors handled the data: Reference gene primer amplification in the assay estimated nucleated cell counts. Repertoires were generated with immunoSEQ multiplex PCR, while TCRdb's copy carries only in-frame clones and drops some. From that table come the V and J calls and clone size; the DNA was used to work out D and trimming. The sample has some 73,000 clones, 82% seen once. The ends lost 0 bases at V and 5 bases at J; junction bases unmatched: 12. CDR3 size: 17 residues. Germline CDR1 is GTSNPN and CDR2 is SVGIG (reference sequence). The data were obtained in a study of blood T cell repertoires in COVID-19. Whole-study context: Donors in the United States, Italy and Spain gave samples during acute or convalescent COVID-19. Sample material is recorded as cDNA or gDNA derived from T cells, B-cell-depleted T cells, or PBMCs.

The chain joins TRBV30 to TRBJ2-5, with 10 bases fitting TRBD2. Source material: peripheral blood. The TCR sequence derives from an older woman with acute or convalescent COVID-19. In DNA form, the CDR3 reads TGTGCCTGGAGTGTTCGGGCTAGCGGGAGTGGTTGGGAGACCCAGTACTTC. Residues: CAWSVRASGSGWETQYF.